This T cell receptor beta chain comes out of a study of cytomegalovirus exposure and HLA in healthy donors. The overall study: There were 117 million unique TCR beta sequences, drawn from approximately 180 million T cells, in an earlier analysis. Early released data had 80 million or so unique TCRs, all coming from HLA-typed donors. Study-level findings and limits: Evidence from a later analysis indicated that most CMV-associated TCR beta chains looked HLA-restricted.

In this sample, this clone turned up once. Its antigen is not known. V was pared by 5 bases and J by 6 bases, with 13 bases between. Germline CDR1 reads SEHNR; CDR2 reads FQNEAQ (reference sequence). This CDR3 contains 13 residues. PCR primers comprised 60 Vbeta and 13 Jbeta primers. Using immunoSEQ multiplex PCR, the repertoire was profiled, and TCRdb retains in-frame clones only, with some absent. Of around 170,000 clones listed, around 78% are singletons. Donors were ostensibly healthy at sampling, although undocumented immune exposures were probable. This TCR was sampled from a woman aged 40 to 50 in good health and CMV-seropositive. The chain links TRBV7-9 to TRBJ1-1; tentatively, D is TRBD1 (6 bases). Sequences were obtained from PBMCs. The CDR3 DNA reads TGTGCCAGCAGCCGGACAGAAGCGCCTGAAGCTTTCTTT. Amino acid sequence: CASSRTEAPEAFF. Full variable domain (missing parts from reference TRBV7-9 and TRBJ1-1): DTGVSQNPRHKITKRGQNVTFRCDPISEHNRLYWYRQTLGQGPEFLTYFQNEAQLEKSRLLSDRFSAERPKGSFSTLEIQRTEQGDSAMYLCASSRTEAPEAFFGQGTRLTVV.